A selection of T cell receptor beta chains follows, all from one sample in a study of blood T cell repertoires in COVID-19. Clones were read by immunoSEQ multiplex PCR, and TCRdb kept only the in-frame ones, dropping some. Among about 200,000 clones listed, about 82% were seen once. The sequenced sample consisted of PBMCs or T cells enriched from blood (not recorded which). The receptors come from a middle-aged man with acute COVID-19. Both conserved end residues are part of each CDR3. D genes are given only for firm matches. Clone size is given for some rows only: seen once, a few or many times, or a class if the clone is expanded.

V	J	D	size	CDR3	DNA
TRBV10-1	TRBJ2-3	NA	NA	CASSGLAPSTQYF	TGCGCCAGCAGTGGACTCGCGCCGAGTACGCAGTATTTT
TRBV6-5	TRBJ1-5	NA	NA	CASRAGDQPQHF	TGTGCCAGCAGGGCGGGAGATCAGCCCCAGCATTTT
TRBV2	TRBJ2-5	TRBD1	NA	CASRTGGRETQYF	TGTGCCAGCAGGACAGGGGGAAGGGAGACCCAGTACTTC
TRBV5-8	TRBJ2-7	NA	NA	CASSFNYEQYF	TGTGCCAGCAGCTTCAACTACGAGCAGTACTTC
TRBV28	TRBJ2-7	NA	NA	CASGLGTNYEQYF	TGTGCCAGCGGCCTAGGTACCAACTACGAGCAGTACTTC
TRBV5-1	TRBJ1-6	TRBD1	NA	CASSLNRQGGNSPLHF	TGCGCCAGCAGCTTGAACCGACAGGGTGGAAATTCACCCCTCCACTTT
TRBV2	TRBJ1-5	TRBD1	NA	CASREGAASSNQPQHF	TGTGCCAGCAGGGAGGGGGCGGCTTCGAGCAATCAGCCCCAGCATTTT
TRBV5-1	TRBJ2-1	NA	NA	CASSLGLLLYNEQFF	TGCGCCAGCAGCTTAGGACTCCTTTTGTACAATGAGCAGTTCTTC
TRBV5-1	TRBJ2-5	TRBD1	NA	CASSVDRVETQYF	TGCGCCAGCAGCGTGGACAGGGTTGAGACCCAGTACTTC
TRBV5-6	TRBJ2-1	TRBD2	NA	CASSQTSINEQFF	TGTGCCAGCAGCCAGACTAGCATCAATGAGCAGTTCTTC
TRBV4-3	TRBJ2-1	TRBD2	NA	CASSQGLAAHSSYNEQFF	TGCGCCAGCAGCCAAGGACTAGCGGCTCACTCATCCTACAATGAGCAGTTCTTC
TRBV7-2	TRBJ2-7	TRBD1	NA	CASSWGQQSYEQYF	TGTGCCAGCAGCTGGGGACAGCAATCCTACGAGCAGTACTTC
TRBV9	TRBJ2-7	NA	once	CASSQRDSLNYEQYF	TGTGCCAGCAGCCAACGGGACTCCCTAAACTACGAGCAGTACTTC
TRBV7-2	TRBJ2-5	NA	NA	CASSAPGKDYQETQYF	TGTGCCAGCAGCGCCCCCGGCAAGGACTACCAAGAGACCCAGTACTTC
TRBV9	TRBJ2-1	NA	NA	CASSVGGNPNEQFF	TGTGCCAGCAGCGTGGGCGGGAACCCCAATGAGCAGTTCTTC
TRBV9	TRBJ2-1	NA	NA	CASSLTDSYNEQFF	TGTGCCAGCAGCCTGACAGACTCCTACAATGAGCAGTTCTTC
TRBV2	TRBJ1-5	TRBD1	few	CASDPMGQGATQPQHF	TGTGCCAGCGACCCCATGGGACAGGGGGCGACTCAGCCCCAGCATTTT
TRBV28	TRBJ2-3	TRBD2	once	CASSSGSPTDTQYF	TGTGCCAGCAGTAGCGGGAGCCCCACAGATACGCAGTATTTT
TRBV30	TRBJ1-1	TRBD1	NA	CAWGDRYTEAFF	TGTGCCTGGGGGGACAGATACACTGAAGCTTTCTTT
TRBV7-6	TRBJ1-2	TRBD1	NA	CASSPGTVGGGYTF	TGTGCCAGCAGCCCCGGGACAGTTGGCGGGGGCTACACCTTC
TRBV30	TRBJ1-2	TRBD1	NA	CAWSGLETGTYGYTF	TGTGCCTGGAGTGGACTCGAGACAGGGACCTATGGCTACACCTTC
TRBV27	TRBJ2-7	TRBD2	NA	CASSMGLAGYEQYF	TGTGCCAGCAGTATGGGACTAGCGGGCTACGAGCAGTACTTC
TRBV28	TRBJ1-4	NA	NA	CASGGGKEKLFF	TGTGCCAGCGGGGGGGGAAAGGAAAAACTGTTTTTT
TRBV10-3	TRBJ1-6	TRBD1	NA	CAISGGQHSPLHF	TGTGCCATCAGTGGGGGACAGCATTCACCCCTCCACTTT
TRBV5-5	TRBJ2-2	NA	NA	CASSFAGNTGELFF	TGTGCCAGCAGCTTTGCGGGAAACACCGGGGAGCTGTTTTTT
TRBV10-3	TRBJ1-5	NA	NA	CAISSGTSNQPQHF	TGTGCCATCAGTTCCGGGACATCCAATCAGCCCCAGCATTTT
TRBV18	TRBJ2-5	NA	NA	CASSPNEGSGETQYF	TGTGCCAGCTCACCAAACGAGGGATCGGGAGAGACCCAGTACTTC
TRBV6-5	TRBJ1-2	TRBD1	NA	CASSTTGTGYGYTF	TGTGCCAGCAGCACGACAGGGACCGGCTATGGCTACACCTTC
TRBV5-1	TRBJ2-7	NA	NA	CASSLGSSGPFEQYF	TGCGCCAGCAGCCTCGGGTCCTCCGGTCCTTTCGAGCAGTACTTC
TRBV5-1	TRBJ2-5	TRBD2	NA	CASRPPTSGRYSVQETQYF	TGCGCCAGCAGGCCCCCTACTAGCGGGAGGTATTCCGTACAAGAGACCCAGTACTTC
TRBV4-3	TRBJ1-6	TRBD1	NA	CASSREQGTYNSPLHF	TGCGCCAGCAGCCGAGAACAGGGGACTTATAATTCACCCCTCCACTTT
TRBV18	TRBJ2-5	TRBD1	NA	CASSPRDRQETQYF	TGTGCCAGCTCACCCCGGGACAGACAAGAGACCCAGTACTTC
TRBV7-2	TRBJ1-5	TRBD1	NA	CASSSRTGSHQPQHF	TGTGCCAGCAGCTCCCGGACAGGGAGTCATCAGCCCCAGCATTTT
TRBV27	TRBJ1-1	TRBD1	NA	CASSLRETGSNEAFF	TGTGCCAGCAGTTTAAGGGAGACAGGGTCGAATGAAGCTTTCTTT
TRBV20-1	TRBJ1-2	NA	NA	CSGADNYGYTF	TGCAGTGGAGCGGACAACTATGGCTACACCTTC
TRBV5-4	TRBJ2-5	TRBD1	NA	CASSLGTEETQYF	TGTGCCAGCAGCTTAGGGACAGAAGAGACCCAGTACTTC
TRBV24-1	TRBJ2-3	TRBD1	NA	CATSTGTGGSDTQYF	TGTGCCACCAGCACCGGGACAGGGGGCTCAGATACGCAGTATTTT
TRBV25-1	TRBJ1-5	NA	NA	CASSEWGGNQPQHF	TGTGCCAGCAGTGAATGGGGAGGGAATCAGCCCCAGCATTTT
TRBV6-5	TRBJ2-5	NA	NA	CASSQGETQYF	TGTGCCAGCAGCCAGGGGGAGACCCAGTACTTC
TRBV7-9	TRBJ1-6	NA	NA	CASSLYMPNNSPLHF	TGTGCCAGCAGCTTGTACATGCCGAATAATTCACCCCTCCACTTT
TRBV3-1/TRBV3-2	TRBJ2-5	TRBD1	NA	CASSGLRDRGEETQYF	TGTGCCAGCAGCGGACTCCGGGACAGGGGGGAAGAGACCCAGTACTTC
TRBV19	TRBJ2-2	TRBD1	NA	CASQTGPGGELFF	TGTGCCAGCCAGACAGGGCCCGGCGGGGAGCTGTTTTTT
TRBV11-2	TRBJ1-4	NA	NA	CASSLTPGQRSTNEKLFF	TGTGCCAGCAGCTTAACCCCGGGACAAAGATCAACTAATGAAAAACTGTTTTTT
TRBV9	TRBJ1-1	NA	NA	CASSVSGIRDTEAFF	TGTGCCAGCAGCGTATCCGGGATTAGGGACACTGAAGCTTTCTTT
TRBV6-5	TRBJ1-2	NA	NA	CASRGGFYGYTF	TGTGCCAGCAGGGGAGGTTTCTATGGCTACACCTTC
TRBV10-3	TRBJ1-5	TRBD1	once	CAISVTGESNQPQHF	TGTGCCATCAGTGTAACAGGGGAAAGCAATCAGCCCCAGCATTTT
TRBV7-8	TRBJ2-7	NA	NA	CASSFSPGTLYYEQYF	TGTGCCAGCAGCTTTAGTCCCGGGACACTTTACTACGAGCAGTACTTC
TRBV4-2	TRBJ1-4	TRBD1	NA	CASSQPGQGEKLFF	TGTGCCAGCAGCCAACCGGGACAGGGAGAAAAACTGTTTTTT
TRBV2	TRBJ1-2	NA	NA	CASSPEIYGYTF	TGTGCCAGCAGTCCGGAGATTTATGGCTACACCTTC
TRBV7-9	TRBJ1-1	NA	NA	CASGVLRGNTEAFF	TGTGCCAGCGGCGTCCTAAGGGGCAACACTGAAGCTTTCTTT
TRBV11-3	TRBJ2-3	TRBD2	NA	CASSLGRLAGGPDTQYF	TGTGCCAGCAGCTTAGGGAGACTAGCGGGAGGGCCAGATACGCAGTATTTT
TRBV29-1	TRBJ1-1	NA	NA	CSVTGVGTEAFF	TGCAGCGTGACGGGAGTGGGAACTGAAGCTTTCTTT
TRBV28	TRBJ1-2	NA	NA	CASNLGGRDYGYTF	TGTGCCAGCAACCTCGGAGGGCGAGACTATGGCTACACCTTC
TRBV18	TRBJ2-1	TRBD2	few	CASSPGTSGKNEQFF	TGTGCCAGCTCACCGGGGACTAGCGGGAAGAATGAGCAGTTCTTC
TRBV6-5	TRBJ2-2	NA	NA	CASSYQSGNTGELFF	TGTGCCAGCAGTTACCAGAGCGGGAACACCGGGGAGCTGTTTTTT
TRBV28	TRBJ2-1	TRBD2	NA	CASSLGSSGKFF	TGTGCCAGCAGTTTGGGTTCTAGCGGGAAGTTCTTC
TRBV11-2	TRBJ2-7	TRBD2	NA	CASSLRLAGNEQYF	TGTGCCAGCAGCTTACGACTAGCGGGAAACGAGCAGTACTTC
TRBV11-3	TRBJ2-3	NA	NA	CASSPGVSTDTQYF	TGTGCCAGCAGCCCGGGAGTGAGCACAGATACGCAGTATTTT
TRBV9	TRBJ2-5	TRBD2	NA	CASSVSSGRSQETQYF	TGTGCCAGCAGCGTTTCTAGCGGGAGAAGTCAAGAGACCCAGTACTTC
TRBV7-2	TRBJ1-5	NA	NA	CASSLKALSNQPQHF	TGTGCCAGCAGCTTAAAAGCTCTGAGCAATCAGCCCCAGCATTTT